Shown below are 20 T cell receptor beta chains from a single sample sequenced in a study of metastatic and nonmetastatic thyroid tumors. No treatment had been given to any patient before thyroid surgery. TCRdb reassembled clones from the PCR reads with MiXCR. This sample has roughly 34,000 clones, with roughly a third found just once. The material sequenced was tumor tissue. These receptors were taken from a female donor with papillary thyroid cancer or a benign thyroid nodule (not recorded which). Some clones in this sample may be carry-over from other donors' samples.

The rearrangement uses TRBV11-2 and TRBJ1-5; D may be TRBD1 (6 bases). Germline values: CDR1 SGHAT, CDR2 FQNNGV. This CDR3 comprises 15 residues. With 8 bases removed from V and 5 bases from J, the gap between germline ends came to 19 bases. The CDR3 reads CASGQGRGGHQPQHF. CDR3 bases: TGTGCCAGCGGCCAAGGTCGGGGGGGCCATCAGCCCCAGCATTTT.

This rearrangement joins TRBV6-2 or TRBV6-3 to TRBJ2-6; no firm D call. Germline CDR1 is MNHEY and CDR2 is SVGEGT. V gave up 8 bases and J gave up 2 bases, with 7 bases separating them. The CDR3 loop spans 13 amino acids. DNA for the CDR3: TGTGCCAGCGAAAGGGCTGGGGCCAACGTCCTGACTTTC. Translating it yields CASERAGANVLTF.

The chain links TRBV20-1 to TRBJ1-2; D gene uncertain. The CDR3 is 10 amino acids. CDR1 is DFQATT and CDR2 is SNEGSKA in the germline V gene (reference sequence). V was cut by 6 bases and J by 6 bases, with 8 bases left in between. CDR3 bases: TGCAGTGCCGGCAAGGATGGCTACACCTTC. Its protein product is CSAGKDGYTF.

The V call is TRBV10-3, the J call TRBJ2-2, with a tentative D call TRBD1 (5 bases). The germline CDR1 and CDR2 sequences are ENHRY and SYGVKD. Trimming removed 0 bases at V and 1 base at J, with 9 bases between. The CDR3 consists of 16 residues. CDR3 nucleotide sequence: TGTGCCATCAGTGAGTCTTACAGGTTGAACACCGGGGAGCTGTTTTTT. Translated: CAISESYRLNTGELFF.

About this clone itself: Just one base apart from a much larger clone, this may be a read error. The chain couples TRBV27 to TRBJ2-1; TRBD2 matches at 11 bases. Looked up from germline, CDR1 is MNHEY and CDR2 is SMNVEV (reference sequence). The trim removed 5 bases at V and 7 bases at J, leaving 10 bases unmatched. CDR3 length equals 16 residues. The CDR3 here is CASSHRLAGSVNEQFF. As DNA, the CDR3 is TGTGCCAGCAGTCACCGACTAGCGGGATCCGTAAATGAGCAGTTCTTC.

This clone occurred a few times. Other DNA sequences of this sample code for an identical CDR3. V is TRBV6-1 and J is TRBJ1-2; tentative D call: TRBD1 (5 bases). Germline lookup yields CDR1 MNHNS and CDR2 SASEGT. The CDR3 loop spans 16 amino acids. Trimming removed 3 bases from V and 7 bases from J, with 21 bases in between. The CDR3 reads CASSDLPGQGPGGYTF. In nucleotides, the CDR3 is TGTGCCAGCAGTGACCTTCCCGGGCAGGGCCCCGGTGGCTACACCTTC.

This clone was observed a handful of times. The chain employs TRBV6-1 and TRBJ1-5, with 10 nucleotides matching TRBD1. The CDR3 spans 14 residues. CDR1 is MNHNS, CDR2 SASEGT, per germline. With 5 bases clipped from V and 6 bases from J, the junction kept 4 bases outside the gene matches. This chain's CDR3 is CASSLRTGGQPQHF. The CDR3, as DNA: TGTGCCAGCAGTTTGAGGACAGGGGGTCAGCCCCAGCATTTT.

This chain links TRBV15 with TRBJ2-7, with TRBD1 matching 8 bases. The CDR3 totals 14 residues. After removal of 4 bases from V and 2 bases from J, the junction contained 4 bases not matched to a gene. The V gene's germline CDR1 is LNHNV and CDR2 YYDKDF (reference sequence). CDR3 amino acids: CATSMNRGAYEQYF. CDR3 nucleotide sequence: TGTGCCACCAGCATGAACAGGGGGGCCTACGAGCAGTACTTC.

This chain uses TRBV6-2 or TRBV6-3 with TRBJ1-2; D is perhaps TRBD1 (6 bases). Trimming removed 1 base at V and 1 base at J, with 7 bases between. Germline-derived CDR1 and CDR2 are MNHEY and SVGEGT. The CDR3 extends over 14 amino acids. The CDR3 spells CASSYWDNNYGYTF. In DNA, the CDR3 is TGTGCCAGCAGTTACTGGGACAATAACTATGGCTACACCTTC.

This clone was seen only a few times. The J gene is TRBJ2-7, the V gene TRBV2; D unresolved. V shed 1 base and J shed 0 bases, with 7 bases lying between them. CDR3 length equals 14 residues. Germline-derived CDR1 and CDR2 are SNHLY and FYNNEI. In nucleotides, the CDR3 is TGTGCCAGCAGTGAAGGTAGTCTCTCCTACGAGCAGTACTTC. Protein sequence: CASSEGSLSYEQYF.

This chain uses TRBV7-8 with TRBJ2-3; D is unresolved. V lost 5 bases, J lost 2 bases, and 11 bases lay in between. Germline lookup yields CDR1 SGHVS and CDR2 FQNEAQ. The CDR3 length is 14 residues. The CDR3 coding sequence is TGTGCCAGCAGCCATCGGCCTGTCACAGATACGCAGTATTTT. Translated: CASSHRPVTDTQYF.

This clone is large by share. The chain is built from TRBV5-1 and TRBJ2-7; D may be TRBD1 (5 bases). With 0 bases removed from V and 1 base from J, the gap between germline ends came to 11 bases. The CDR3 extends over 15 amino acids. CDR1 is SGHRS and CDR2 is YFSETQ in the germline V gene. The CDR3 loop reads CASSLASQGSYEQYF. In nucleotides, the CDR3 is TGCGCCAGCAGCTTGGCCTCTCAGGGATCCTACGAGCAGTACTTC. The whole variable domain, filled in from reference TRBV5-1 and TRBJ2-7, reads KAGVTQTPRYLIKTRGQQVTLSCSPISGHRSVSWYQQTPGQGLQFLFEYFSETQRNKGNFPGRFSGRQFSNSRSEMNVSTLELGDSALYLCASSLASQGSYEQYFGPGTRLTVT.

As to this clone: Compared with germline, one end of the junction differs, possibly owing to a read error. The CDR3 DNA reads TGCAGTGCCAGAGGGGGGCCGAGTCCCCTCCACTTT. It is translated as CSARGGPSPLHF. V is TRBV20-1 and J is TRBJ1-6; D possibly corresponds to TRBD1 (6 bases). Germline lookup yields CDR1 DFQATT and CDR2 SNEGSKA (reference sequence). The CDR3 consists of 12 residues.

This clone was seen a few times. The V call is TRBV28, the J call TRBJ2-7; 8 nucleotides agree with TRBD1. The CDR3 runs 12 residues. In germline, CDR1 is MDHEN, CDR2 SYDVKM. Trimming at V came to 6 bases and at J to 5 bases, leaving 3 bases not matched to a gene. CDR3 DNA: TGTGCCAGCAGGGGACAGGTCAACGAGCAGTACTTC. Protein sequence: CASRGQVNEQYF. The full variable domain, its missing parts supplied by reference TRBV28 and TRBJ2-7, is DVKVTQSSRYLVKRTGEKVFLECVQDMDHENMFWYRQDPGLGLRLIYFSYDVKMKEKGDIPEGYSVSREKKERFSLILESASTNQTSMYLCASRGQVNEQYFGPGTRLTVT.

This clone appeared a few times. J is TRBJ1-2 and V is TRBV20-1, with D maybe TRBD1 (5 bases). Germline V lookup: CDR1 DFQATT, CDR2 SNEGSKA (reference sequence). Trimming took 4 bases from V and 4 from J, leaving 19 bases between them. The CDR3 consists of 15 residues. DNA of the CDR3: TGCAGTGCTACCCTGACGACAGTGGGGATCTATGGCTACACCTTC. Protein sequence: CSATLTTVGIYGYTF.

This sequence joins TRBV7-2 and TRBJ2-3; TRBD1 agrees at 10 bases. Per the germline V gene, CDR1 is SGHTA and CDR2 is FQGNSA. With V trimmed by 8 bases and J by 3 bases, 5 bases remained unmatched. CDR3 size: 14 residues. CDR3 nucleotide sequence: TGTGCCAGCGACAGGGGGCTTGAGACAGATACGCAGTATTTT. This gives the protein CASDRGLETDTQYF.

The rearrangement joins TRBV19 to TRBJ1-6; D unclear. V dropped 3 bases and J dropped 11 bases, with 8 bases sitting between them. The CDR3 runs to 12 residues. Per the germline V gene, CDR1 is LNHDA and CDR2 is SQIVND (reference sequence). DNA of the CDR3: TGTGCCAGTAGTATTCGGGATCCACCCCTCCACTTT. It encodes CASSIRDPPLHF.

The chain links TRBV28 to TRBJ1-5, with 10 bases aligning to TRBD1. CDR1 and CDR2 from the germline V gene are MDHEN and SYDVKM. The CDR3 has 16 amino acids. After removal of 2 bases from V and 2 bases from J, the junction contained 3 bases not matched to a gene. The CDR3 DNA reads TGTGCCAGCAGTTTACTCGGGACAGGGGGCAATCAGCCCCAGCATTTT. It yields the protein CASSLLGTGGNQPQHF. Full variable domain (missing parts from reference TRBV28 and TRBJ1-5): DVKVTQSSRYLVKRTGEKVFLECVQDMDHENMFWYRQDPGLGLRLIYFSYDVKMKEKGDIPEGYSVSREKKERFSLILESASTNQTSMYLCASSLLGTGGNQPQHFGDGTRLSIL.

Judged by abundance, this clone is medium-sized. The CDR3 DNA sequence: TGTGCCAGCAGCCCAGGGGCAACTAATGAAAAACTGTTTTTT. Translation: CASSPGATNEKLFF. This chain joins TRBV7-8 and TRBJ1-4; possible D gene TRBD1, 6 bases. Germline V gene sequence: CDR1 SGHVS, CDR2 FQNEAQ. The CDR3 loop spans 14 amino acids. Trimming took 5 bases from V and 0 from J, leaving 7 bases between them. Full variable domain (outside the CDR3, taken from reference TRBV7-8 and TRBJ1-4): GAGVSQSPRYKVAKRGQDVALRCDPISGHVSLFWYQQALGQGPEFLTYFQNEAQLDKSGLPSDRFFAERPEGSVSTLKIQRTQQEDSAVYLCASSPGATNEKLFFGSGTQLSVL.

This clone was counted only a few times. The chain recombines TRBV6-5 with TRBJ1-4; 9 nucleotides align to TRBD1. The V gene's germline CDR1 is MNHEY and CDR2 SVGAGI. V was clipped by 0 bases and J by 10 bases; unmatched bases: 3. This CDR3 is 14 amino acids long. The CDR3 DNA sequence: TGTGCCAGCAGTTACTCAGTGACAGGGGGAAAACTGTTTTTT. Its protein product is CASSYSVTGGKLFF.